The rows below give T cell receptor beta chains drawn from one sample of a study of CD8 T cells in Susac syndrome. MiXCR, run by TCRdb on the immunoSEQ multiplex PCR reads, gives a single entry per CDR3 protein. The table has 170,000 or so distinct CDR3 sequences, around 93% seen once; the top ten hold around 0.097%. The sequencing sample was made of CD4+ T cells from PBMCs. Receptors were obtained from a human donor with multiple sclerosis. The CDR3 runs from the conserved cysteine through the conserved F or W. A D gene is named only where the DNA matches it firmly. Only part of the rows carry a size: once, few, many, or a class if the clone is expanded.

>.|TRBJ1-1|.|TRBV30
CAWSVMGTAFF
TGTGCCTGGAGTGTAATGGGTACAGCTTTCTTT
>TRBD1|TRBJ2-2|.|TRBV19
CASSNLRQGRNTGELFF
TGTGCCAGTAGCAATCTGAGACAGGGAAGGAACACCGGGGAGCTGTTTTTT
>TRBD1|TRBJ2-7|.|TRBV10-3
CAISDPRQGSEQYF
TGTGCCATCAGTGACCCAAGACAGGGATCCGAGCAGTACTTC
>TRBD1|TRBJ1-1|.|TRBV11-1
CASSRDRQNTEAFF
TGTGCCAGCAGCCGGGACAGGCAGAACACTGAAGCTTTCTTT
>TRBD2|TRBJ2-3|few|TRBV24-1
CATSDGLASTDTQYF
TGTGCCACCAGTGATGGACTAGCTAGCACAGATACGCAGTATTTT
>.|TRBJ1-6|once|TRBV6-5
CASSYRGSPLHF
TGTGCCAGCAGTTACCGGGGGTCACCCCTCCACTTT
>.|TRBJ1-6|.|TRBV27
CASADSYGSPLHF
TGTGCCAGCGCAGACAGCTACGGTTCACCCCTCCACTTT
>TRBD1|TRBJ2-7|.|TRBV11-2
CASSGQGYYEQYF
TGTGCCAGCAGCGGACAGGGCTACTACGAGCAGTACTTC
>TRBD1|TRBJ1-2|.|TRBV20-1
CSAPGQGALNYGYTF
TGCAGTGCTCCGGGACAGGGGGCTCTTAACTATGGCTACACCTTC
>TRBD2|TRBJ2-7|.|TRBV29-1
CSVEDPGRDEQYF
TGCAGCGTTGAAGATCCGGGGAGGGACGAGCAGTACTTC
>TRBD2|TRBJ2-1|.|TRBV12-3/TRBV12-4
CASTFASGRIYNEQFF
TGTGCCAGCACGTTTGCTAGCGGGAGGATCTACAATGAGCAGTTCTTC
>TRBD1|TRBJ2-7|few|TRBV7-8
CASSLNFAGQGTYEQYF
TGTGCCAGCAGCTTAAACTTCGCAGGACAGGGCACCTACGAGCAGTACTTC
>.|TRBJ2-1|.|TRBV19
CASSISDSTRNGQFF
TGTGCCAGTAGTATTTCCGACTCCACCAGGAACGGGCAGTTCTTC